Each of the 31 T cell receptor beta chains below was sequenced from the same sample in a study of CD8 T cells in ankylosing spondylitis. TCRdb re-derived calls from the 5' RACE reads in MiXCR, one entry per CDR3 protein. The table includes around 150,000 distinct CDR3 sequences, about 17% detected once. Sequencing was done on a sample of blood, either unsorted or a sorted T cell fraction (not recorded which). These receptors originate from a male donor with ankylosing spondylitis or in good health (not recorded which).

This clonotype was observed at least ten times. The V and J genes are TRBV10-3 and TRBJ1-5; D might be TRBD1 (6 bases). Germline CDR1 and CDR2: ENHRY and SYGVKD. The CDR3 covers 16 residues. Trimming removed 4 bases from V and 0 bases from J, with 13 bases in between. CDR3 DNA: TGTGCCATCAGTGTATCGGGGGCCTTTAGCAATCAGCCCCAGCATTTT. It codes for CAISVSGAFSNQPQHF.

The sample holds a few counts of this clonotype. This CDR3 reads CASSEWSSDTGELFF. Written as DNA, the CDR3 is TGCGCCAGCAGTGAGTGGTCTAGCGACACCGGGGAGCTGTTTTTT. V and J are TRBV10-1 and TRBJ2-2, with D maybe TRBD2 (6 bases). Trimming stripped 1 base from V and 3 bases from J, with 9 bases between. CDR3 length equals 15 residues. Germline CDR1 WNHNN, CDR2 SYGVQD (reference sequence).

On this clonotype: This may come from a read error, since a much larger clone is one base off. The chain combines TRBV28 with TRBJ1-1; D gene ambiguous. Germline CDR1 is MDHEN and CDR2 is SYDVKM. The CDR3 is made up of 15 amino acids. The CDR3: CVSSSPEGRGTEAFF. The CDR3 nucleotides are TGTGTCAGCAGTTCGCCGGAGGGAAGAGGGACTGAAGCTTTCTTT.

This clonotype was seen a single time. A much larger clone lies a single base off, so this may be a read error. The CDR3 sequence is CAIRSGDRGPSDEKLFF. The CDR3 DNA is TGTGCCATCAGGAGCGGGGACAGGGGGCCCTCTGATGAAAAACTGTTTTTT. The chain recombines TRBV10-3 with TRBJ1-4; 12 bases are shared with TRBD1. With V trimmed by 6 bases and J by 6 bases, 11 bases remained unmatched. There are 17 residues in the CDR3. Germline CDR1 is ENHRY and CDR2 is SYGVKD.

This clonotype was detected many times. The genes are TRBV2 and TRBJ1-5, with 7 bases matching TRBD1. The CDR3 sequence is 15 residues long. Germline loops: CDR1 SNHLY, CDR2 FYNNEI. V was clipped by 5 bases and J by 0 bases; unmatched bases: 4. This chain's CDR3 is CASSFGQASNQPQHF. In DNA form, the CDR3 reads TGTGCCAGCAGTTTTGGACAGGCTAGCAATCAGCCCCAGCATTTT.

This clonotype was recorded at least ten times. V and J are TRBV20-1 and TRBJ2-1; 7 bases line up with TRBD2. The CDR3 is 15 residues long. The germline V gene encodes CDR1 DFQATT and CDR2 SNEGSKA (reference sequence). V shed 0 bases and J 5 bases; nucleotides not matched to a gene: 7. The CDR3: CSARDGAGANNEQFF. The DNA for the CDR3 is TGCAGTGCTAGAGATGGCGCGGGAGCAAACAATGAGCAGTTCTTC.

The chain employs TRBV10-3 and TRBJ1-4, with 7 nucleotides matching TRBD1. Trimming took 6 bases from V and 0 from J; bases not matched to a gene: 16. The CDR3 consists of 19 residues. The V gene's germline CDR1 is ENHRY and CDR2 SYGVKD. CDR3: CAISIDRLGQRATNEKLFF. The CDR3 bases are TGTGCCATCAGCATAGACCGATTGGGACAGCGAGCAACTAATGAAAAACTGTTTTTT.

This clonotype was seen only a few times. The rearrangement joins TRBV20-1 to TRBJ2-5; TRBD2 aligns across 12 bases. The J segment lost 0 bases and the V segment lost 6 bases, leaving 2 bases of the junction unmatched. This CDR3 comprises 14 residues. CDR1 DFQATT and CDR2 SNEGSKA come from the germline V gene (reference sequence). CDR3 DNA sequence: TGCAGTGCCTGGACTAGCGGGAACCAAGAGACCCAGTACTTC. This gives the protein CSAWTSGNQETQYF.

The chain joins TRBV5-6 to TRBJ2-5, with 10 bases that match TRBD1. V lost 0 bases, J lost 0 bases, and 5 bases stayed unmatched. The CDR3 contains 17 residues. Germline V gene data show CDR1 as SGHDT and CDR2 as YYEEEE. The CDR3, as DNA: TGTGCCAGCAGCTTGGTGGGACAGGGGATGCACCAAGAGACCCAGTACTTC. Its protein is CASSLVGQGMHQETQYF.

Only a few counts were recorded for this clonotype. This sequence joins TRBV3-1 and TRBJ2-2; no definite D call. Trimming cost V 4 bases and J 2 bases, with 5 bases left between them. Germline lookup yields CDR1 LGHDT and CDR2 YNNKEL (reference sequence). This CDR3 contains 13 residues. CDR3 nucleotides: TGTGCCAGCAGCCGCGGTAACACCGGGGAGCTGTTTTTT. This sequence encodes CASSRGNTGELFF.

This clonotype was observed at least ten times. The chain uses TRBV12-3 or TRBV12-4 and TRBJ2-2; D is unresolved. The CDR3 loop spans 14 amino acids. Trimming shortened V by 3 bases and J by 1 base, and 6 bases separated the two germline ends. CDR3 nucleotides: TGTGCCAGCAGTTTTGTGTTGAACACCGGGGAGCTGTTTTTT. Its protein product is CASSFVLNTGELFF.

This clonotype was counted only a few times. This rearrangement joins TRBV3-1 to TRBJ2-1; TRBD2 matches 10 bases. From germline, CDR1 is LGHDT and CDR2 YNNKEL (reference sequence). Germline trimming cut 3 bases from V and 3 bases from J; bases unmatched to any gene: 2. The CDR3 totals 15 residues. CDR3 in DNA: TGTGCCAGCAGCCAGACTAGCGGGTTCTACAATGAGCAGTTCTTC. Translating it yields CASSQTSGFYNEQFF.

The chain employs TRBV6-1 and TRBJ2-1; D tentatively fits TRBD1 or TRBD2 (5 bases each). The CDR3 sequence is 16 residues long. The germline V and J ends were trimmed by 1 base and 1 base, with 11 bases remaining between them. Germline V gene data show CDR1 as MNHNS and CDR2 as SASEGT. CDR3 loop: CASSEDGGRSYNEQFF. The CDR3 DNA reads TGTGCCAGCAGTGAAGATGGGGGAAGGTCCTACAATGAGCAGTTCTTC.

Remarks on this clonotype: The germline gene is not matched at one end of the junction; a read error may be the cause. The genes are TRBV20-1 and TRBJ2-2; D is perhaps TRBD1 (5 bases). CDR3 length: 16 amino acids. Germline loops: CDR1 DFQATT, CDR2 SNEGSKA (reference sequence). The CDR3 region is CCARDSWGWATGELFF. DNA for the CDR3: TGCTGTGCTAGAGATAGTTGGGGCTGGGCCACCGGGGAGCTGTTTTTT.

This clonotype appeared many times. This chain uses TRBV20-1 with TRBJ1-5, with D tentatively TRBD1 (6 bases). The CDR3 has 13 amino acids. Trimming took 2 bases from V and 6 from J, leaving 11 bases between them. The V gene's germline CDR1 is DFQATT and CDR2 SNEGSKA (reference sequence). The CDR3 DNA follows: TGCAGTGCTAGACAGGGGACGGGTCAGCCCCAGCATTTT. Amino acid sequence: CSARQGTGQPQHF.

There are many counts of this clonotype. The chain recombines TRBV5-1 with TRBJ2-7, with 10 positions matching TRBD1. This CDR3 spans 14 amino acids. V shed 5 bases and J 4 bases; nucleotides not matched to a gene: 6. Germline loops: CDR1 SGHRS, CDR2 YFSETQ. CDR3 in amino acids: CASSSRDRGYEQYF. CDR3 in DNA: TGCGCCAGCAGTAGTCGGGACAGGGGATACGAGCAGTACTTC.

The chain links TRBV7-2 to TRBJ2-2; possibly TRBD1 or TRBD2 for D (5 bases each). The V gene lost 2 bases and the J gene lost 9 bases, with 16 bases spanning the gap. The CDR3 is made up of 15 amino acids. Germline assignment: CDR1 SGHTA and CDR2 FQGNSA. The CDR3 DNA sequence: TGTGCCAGCAGCTTAAGCAGCGGCCGGGGACGGGAGCTGTTTTTT. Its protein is CASSLSSGRGRELFF.

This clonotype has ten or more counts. Written as DNA, the CDR3 is TGTGCCAGCAGGGGAGGCTACTCTACTTACAATGAGCAGTTCTTC. Translating gives CASRGGYSTYNEQFF. The V call is TRBV28, the J call TRBJ2-1; tentative D call: TRBD2 (6 bases). Germline V gene sequence: CDR1 MDHEN, CDR2 SYDVKM. V was shortened by 6 bases and J by 4 bases, with 16 bases between the two germline ends. This CDR3 has 15 amino acids.

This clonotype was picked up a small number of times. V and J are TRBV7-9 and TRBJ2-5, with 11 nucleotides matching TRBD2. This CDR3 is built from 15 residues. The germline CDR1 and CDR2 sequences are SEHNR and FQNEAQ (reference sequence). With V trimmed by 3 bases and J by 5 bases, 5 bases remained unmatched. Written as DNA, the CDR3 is TGTGCCAGCAGCTTGCCTAGCGGGAGGAAGGAGACCCAGTACTTC. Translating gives CASSLPSGRKETQYF.

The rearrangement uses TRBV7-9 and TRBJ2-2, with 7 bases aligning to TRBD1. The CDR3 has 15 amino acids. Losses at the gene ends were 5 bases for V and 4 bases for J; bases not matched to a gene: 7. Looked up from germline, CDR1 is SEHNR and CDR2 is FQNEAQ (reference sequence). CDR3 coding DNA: TGTGCCAGCAGCCTAACAGGGGTTGCCACCGGGGAGCTGTTTTTT. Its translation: CASSLTGVATGELFF.

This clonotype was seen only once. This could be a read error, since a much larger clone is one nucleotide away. This chain's CDR3 is CASSDWDRPSCEQYF. The CDR3 nucleotides are TGTGCCAGCAGTGATTGGGACAGGCCCTCCTGCGAGCAGTACTTC. The chain couples TRBV2 to TRBJ2-7; 8 nucleotides align to TRBD1. This CDR3 region has 15 residues. Per germline, CDR1 SNHLY and CDR2 FYNNEI.

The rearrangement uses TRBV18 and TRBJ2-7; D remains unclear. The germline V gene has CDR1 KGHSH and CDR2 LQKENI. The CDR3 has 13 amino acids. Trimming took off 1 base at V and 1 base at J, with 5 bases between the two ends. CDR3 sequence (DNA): TGTGCCAGCTCACCACTGAGTTCCTACGAGCAGTACTTC. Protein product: CASSPLSSYEQYF. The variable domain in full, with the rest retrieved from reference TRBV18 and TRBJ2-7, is NAGVMQNPRHLVRRRGQEARLRCSPMKGHSHVYWYRQLPEEGLKFMVYLQKENIIDESGMPKERFSAEFPKEGPSILRIQQVVRGDSAAYFCASSPLSSYEQYFGPGTRLTVT.

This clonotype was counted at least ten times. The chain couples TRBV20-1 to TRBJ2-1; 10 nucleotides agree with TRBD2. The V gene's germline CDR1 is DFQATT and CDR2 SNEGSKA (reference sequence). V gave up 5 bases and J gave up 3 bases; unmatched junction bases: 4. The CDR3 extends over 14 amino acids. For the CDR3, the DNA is TGCAGTGCTCCCCTAGCGGGAGACTACAATGAGCAGTTCTTC. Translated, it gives CSAPLAGDYNEQFF.

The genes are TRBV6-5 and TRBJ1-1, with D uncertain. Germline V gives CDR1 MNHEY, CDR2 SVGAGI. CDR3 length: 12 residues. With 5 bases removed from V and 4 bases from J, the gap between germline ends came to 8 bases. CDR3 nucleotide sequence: TGTGCCAGCAGTGGGAAGGGCACTGAAGCTTTCTTT. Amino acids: CASSGKGTEAFF.

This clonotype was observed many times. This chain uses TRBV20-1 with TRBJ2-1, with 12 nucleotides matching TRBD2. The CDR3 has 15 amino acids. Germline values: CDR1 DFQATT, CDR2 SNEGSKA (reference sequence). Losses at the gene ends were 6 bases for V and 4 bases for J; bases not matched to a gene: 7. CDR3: CSAKPGLAGYNEQFF. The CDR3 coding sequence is TGCAGTGCAAAACCGGGACTAGCGGGTTACAATGAGCAGTTCTTC.

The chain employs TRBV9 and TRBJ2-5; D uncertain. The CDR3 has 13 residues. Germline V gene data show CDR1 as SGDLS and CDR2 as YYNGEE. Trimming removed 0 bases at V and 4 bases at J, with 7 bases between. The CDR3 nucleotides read TGTGCCAGCAGCGTAGCTACGAGAGAGACCCAGTACTTC. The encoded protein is CASSVATRETQYF.

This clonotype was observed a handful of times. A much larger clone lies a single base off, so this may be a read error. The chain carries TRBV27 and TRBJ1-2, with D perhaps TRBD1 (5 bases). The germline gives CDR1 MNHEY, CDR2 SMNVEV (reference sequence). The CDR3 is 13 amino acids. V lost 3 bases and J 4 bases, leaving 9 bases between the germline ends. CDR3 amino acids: CASSFARAYGYTF. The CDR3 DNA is TGTGCCAGCAGTTTCGCCAGGGCCTATGGCTACACCTTC.

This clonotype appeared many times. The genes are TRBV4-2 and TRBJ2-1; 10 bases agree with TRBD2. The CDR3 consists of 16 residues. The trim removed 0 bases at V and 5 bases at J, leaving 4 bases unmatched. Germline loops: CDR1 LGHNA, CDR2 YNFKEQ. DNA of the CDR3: TGTGCCAGCAGCCAAGAGCTACTAGCGGGAAACAATGAGCAGTTCTTC. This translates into CASSQELLAGNNEQFF.

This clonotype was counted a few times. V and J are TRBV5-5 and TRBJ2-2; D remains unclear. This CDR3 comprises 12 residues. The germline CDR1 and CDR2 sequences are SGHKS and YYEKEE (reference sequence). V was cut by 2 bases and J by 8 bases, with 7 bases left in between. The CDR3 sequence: CASSFYPGELFF. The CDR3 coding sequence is TGTGCCAGCAGCTTTTACCCTGGGGAGCTGTTTTTT.

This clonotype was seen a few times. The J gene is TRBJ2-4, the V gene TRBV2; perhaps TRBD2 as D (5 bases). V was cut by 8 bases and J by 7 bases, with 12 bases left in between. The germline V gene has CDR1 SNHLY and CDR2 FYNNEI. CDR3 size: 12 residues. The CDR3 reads CASDGGENIQYF. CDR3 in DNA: TGTGCCAGCGACGGAGGTGAGAACATTCAGTACTTC.

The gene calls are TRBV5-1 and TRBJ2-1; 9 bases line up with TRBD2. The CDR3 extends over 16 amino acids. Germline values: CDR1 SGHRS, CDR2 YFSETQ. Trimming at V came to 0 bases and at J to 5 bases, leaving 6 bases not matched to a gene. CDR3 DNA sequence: TGCGCCAGCAGCTTGGAGGGCGGGAGGGTCCACAATGAGCAGTTCTTC. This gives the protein CASSLEGGRVHNEQFF.